The clone carrying this T cell receptor (beta chain) is a singleton in its sample. The data were taken from a study of blood T cell repertoires in COVID-19. J gave up 0 bases and V 2 bases, and 2 bases lay outside the gene matches. The CDR3 sequence is 18 residues long. Germline loops: CDR1 KGHSH, CDR2 LQKENI. Profiled with immunoSEQ multiplex PCR; TCRdb holds only in-frame clones, not every one. The sample has 150,000 to 200,000 clones, approximately 86% seen once; the top ten hold more than 6.5%. The sequence derives from an elderly woman in a cohort sampled during active or convalescent COVID-19. J is TRBJ2-2 and V is TRBV18, with 14 bases lining up with TRBD2. The specimen sequenced was peripheral blood. The CDR3 DNA follows: TGTGCCAGCTCACCAGGACTAGCGGGGGGCGCGAACACCGGGGAGCTGTTTTTT. It yields the protein CASSPGLAGGANTGELFF.